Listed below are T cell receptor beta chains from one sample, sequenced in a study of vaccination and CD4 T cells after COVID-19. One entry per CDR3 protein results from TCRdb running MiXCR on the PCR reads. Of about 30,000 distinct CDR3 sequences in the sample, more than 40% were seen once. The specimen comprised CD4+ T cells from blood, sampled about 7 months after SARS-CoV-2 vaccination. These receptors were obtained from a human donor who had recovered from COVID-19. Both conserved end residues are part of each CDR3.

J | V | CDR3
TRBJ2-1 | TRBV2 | CASSGQTNEQFF
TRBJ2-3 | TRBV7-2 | CASSATGASTDTQYF
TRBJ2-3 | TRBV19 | CASSMAAWDTQYF
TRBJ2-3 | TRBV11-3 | CASSLSSRYTDTQYF
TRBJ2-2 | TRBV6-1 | CASSRLAGGKELFF
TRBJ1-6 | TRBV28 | CASSSLQVGSPLHF
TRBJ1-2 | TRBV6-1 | CASSRQESYGYTF
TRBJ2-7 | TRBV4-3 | CASSQIAGKDEQYF
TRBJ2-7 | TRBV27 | CASKSGREQYF
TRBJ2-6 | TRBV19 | CASSILGFRDRGSQGANVLTF
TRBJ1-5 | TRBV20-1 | CSAQPGAGGNQPQHF
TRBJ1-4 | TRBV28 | CASSTGQGANEKLFF
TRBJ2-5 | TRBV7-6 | CASSLVGSGETQYF
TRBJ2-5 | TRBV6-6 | CASSSPSGEGETQYF
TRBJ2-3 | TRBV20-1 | CSARDSGGGDTDTQYF
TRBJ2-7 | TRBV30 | CAWSATGNYEQYF
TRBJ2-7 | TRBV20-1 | CSAQEGTSGYHTTYEQYF
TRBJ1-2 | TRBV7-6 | CASSLERPGTNRYGYTF
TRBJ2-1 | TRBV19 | CASIGYNEQFF
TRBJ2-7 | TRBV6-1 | CASSVKVGLAGESSYEQYF
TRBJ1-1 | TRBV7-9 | CASRGENTEAFF
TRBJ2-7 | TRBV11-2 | CASSFTSGRREQYF
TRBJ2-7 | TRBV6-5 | CASSYRKSYEQYF
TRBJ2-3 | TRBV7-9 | CASSTLTGPTYTDTQYF
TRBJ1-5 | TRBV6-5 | CASSYDANQPQHF
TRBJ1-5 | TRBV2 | CASSEDEGSNQPQHF
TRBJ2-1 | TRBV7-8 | CASSLAVSHNEQFF
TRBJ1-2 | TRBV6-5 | CASSSGRGYTF
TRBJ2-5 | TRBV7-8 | CASSLRWGARETQYF
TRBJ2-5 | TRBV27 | CASSPAGTSQETQYF
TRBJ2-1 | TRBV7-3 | CASSSRVFYYEQFF
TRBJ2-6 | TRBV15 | CATSRVSGSGANVLTF
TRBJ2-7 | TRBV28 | CASSTRGNRYEQYF
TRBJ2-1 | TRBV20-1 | CSARKGGREAAYNEQFF
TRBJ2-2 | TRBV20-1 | CSAREGGRAWTGELFF
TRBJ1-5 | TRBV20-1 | CSAINRGSSGQPQHF
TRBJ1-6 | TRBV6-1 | CASSEESGNNSPLHF
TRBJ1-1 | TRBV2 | CAMAGQLGEAFF
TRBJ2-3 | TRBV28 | CASKAGGETDTQYF
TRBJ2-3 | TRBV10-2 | CASRETAGTSGTDTQYF
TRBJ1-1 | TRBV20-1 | CSARKGGTEAFF
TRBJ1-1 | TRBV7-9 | CASSLGTLNTEAFF
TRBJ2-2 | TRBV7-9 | CASSRSQLFAGELFF
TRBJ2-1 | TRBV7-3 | CASSLNSRAEQFF
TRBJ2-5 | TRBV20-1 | CSAARDDQETQYF
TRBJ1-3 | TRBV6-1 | CADRVWIDSGNTIYF
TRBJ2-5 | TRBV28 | CASSPRRWETQYF
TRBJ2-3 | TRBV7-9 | CASSYYDGGYTQYF
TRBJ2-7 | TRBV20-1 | CSARDVTREYEQYF
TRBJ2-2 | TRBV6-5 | CASSYSWGTGELFF
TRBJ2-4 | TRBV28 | CASGSYRPKNIQYF
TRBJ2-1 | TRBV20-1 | CSAVSSYNEQFF